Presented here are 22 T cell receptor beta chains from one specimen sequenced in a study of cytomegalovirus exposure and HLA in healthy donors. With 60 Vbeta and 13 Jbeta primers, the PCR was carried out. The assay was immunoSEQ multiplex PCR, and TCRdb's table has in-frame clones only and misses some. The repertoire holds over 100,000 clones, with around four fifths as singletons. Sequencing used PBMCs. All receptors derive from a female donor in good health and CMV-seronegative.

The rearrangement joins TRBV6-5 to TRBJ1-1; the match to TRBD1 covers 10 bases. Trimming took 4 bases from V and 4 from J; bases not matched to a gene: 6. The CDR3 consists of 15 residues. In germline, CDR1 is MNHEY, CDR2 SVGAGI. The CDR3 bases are TGTGCCAGCAGTTTCCAGGGACAGGGGTCCACTGAAGCTTTCTTT. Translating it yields CASSFQGQGSTEAFF.

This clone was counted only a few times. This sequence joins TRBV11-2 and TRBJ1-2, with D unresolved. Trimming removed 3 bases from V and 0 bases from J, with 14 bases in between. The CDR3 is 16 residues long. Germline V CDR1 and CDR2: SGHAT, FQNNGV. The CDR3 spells CASSFNPGLPNYGYTF. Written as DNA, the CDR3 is TGTGCCAGCAGCTTTAATCCGGGTCTTCCTAACTATGGCTACACCTTC.

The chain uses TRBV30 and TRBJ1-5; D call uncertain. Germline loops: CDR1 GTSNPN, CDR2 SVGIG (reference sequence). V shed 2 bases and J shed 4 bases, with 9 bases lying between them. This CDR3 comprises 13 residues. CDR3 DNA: TGTGCCTGGAGTCTAACGGGGAATCAGCCCCAGCATTTT. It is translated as CAWSLTGNQPQHF.

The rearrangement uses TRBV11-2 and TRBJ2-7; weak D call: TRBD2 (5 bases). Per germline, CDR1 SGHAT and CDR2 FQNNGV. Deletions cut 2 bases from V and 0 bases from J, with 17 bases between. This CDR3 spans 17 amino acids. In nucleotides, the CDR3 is TGTGCCAGCAGCTTATTCGGGCGGGTTTTCCCCTCCTACGAGCAGTACTTC. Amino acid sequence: CASSLFGRVFPSYEQYF.

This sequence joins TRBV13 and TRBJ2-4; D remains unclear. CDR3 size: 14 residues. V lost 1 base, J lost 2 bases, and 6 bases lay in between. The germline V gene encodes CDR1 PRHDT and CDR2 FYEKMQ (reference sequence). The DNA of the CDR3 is TGTGCCAGCAGCTTAGACGGTCCCAAAAACATTCAGTACTTC. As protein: CASSLDGPKNIQYF.

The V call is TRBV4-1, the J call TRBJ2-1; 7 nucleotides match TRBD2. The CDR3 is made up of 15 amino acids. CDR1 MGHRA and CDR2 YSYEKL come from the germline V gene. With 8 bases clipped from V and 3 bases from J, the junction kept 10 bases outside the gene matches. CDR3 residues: CASSRGRERYNEQFF. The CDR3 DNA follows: TGCGCCAGCTCGCGGGGGAGGGAGCGCTACAATGAGCAGTTCTTC.

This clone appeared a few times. The CDR3 sequence: CASSSGGTDTQYF. The CDR3 bases are TGTGCCAGCAGCTCCGGAGGCACAGATACGCAGTATTTT. The chain carries TRBV7-2 and TRBJ2-3; D is unresolved. With 4 bases removed from V and 1 base from J, the gap between germline ends came to 6 bases. Germline V gene lookup returns CDR1 SGHTA and CDR2 FQGNSA. CDR3 length: 13 amino acids.

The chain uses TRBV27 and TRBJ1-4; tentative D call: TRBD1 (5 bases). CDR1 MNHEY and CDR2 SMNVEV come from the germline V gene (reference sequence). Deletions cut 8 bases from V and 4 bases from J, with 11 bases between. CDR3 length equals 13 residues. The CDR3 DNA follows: TGTGCCAGCGGTCCCGACAGTAATGAAAAACTGTTTTTT. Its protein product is CASGPDSNEKLFF.

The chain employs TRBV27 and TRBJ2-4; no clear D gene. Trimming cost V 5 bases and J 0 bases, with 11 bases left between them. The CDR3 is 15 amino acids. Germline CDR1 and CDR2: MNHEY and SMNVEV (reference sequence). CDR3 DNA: TGTGCCAGCAGTCCCGCGCGAATAGCCAAAAACATTCAGTACTTC. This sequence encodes CASSPARIAKNIQYF.

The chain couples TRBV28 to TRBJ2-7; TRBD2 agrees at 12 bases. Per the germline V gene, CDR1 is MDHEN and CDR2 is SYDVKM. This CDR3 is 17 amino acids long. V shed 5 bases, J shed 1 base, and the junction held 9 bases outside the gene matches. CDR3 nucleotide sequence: TGTGCCAGCAGTGCCGCCGGACTAGCGGGATGGTCCTACGAGCAGTACTTC. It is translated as CASSAAGLAGWSYEQYF. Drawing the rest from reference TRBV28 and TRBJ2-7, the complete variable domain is DVKVTQSSRYLVKRTGEKVFLECVQDMDHENMFWYRQDPGLGLRLIYFSYDVKMKEKGDIPEGYSVSREKKERFSLILESASTNQTSMYLCASSAAGLAGWSYEQYFGPGTRLTVT.

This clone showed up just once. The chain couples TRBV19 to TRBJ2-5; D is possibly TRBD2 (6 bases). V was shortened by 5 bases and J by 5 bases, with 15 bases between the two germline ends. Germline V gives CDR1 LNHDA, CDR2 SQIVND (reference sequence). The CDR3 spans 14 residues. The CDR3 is CASSPRDGGETQYF. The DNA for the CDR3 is TGTGCCAGTAGTCCCCGGGACGGAGGGGAGACCCAGTACTTC. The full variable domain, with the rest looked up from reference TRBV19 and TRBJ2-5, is DGGITQSPKYLFRKEGQNVTLSCEQNLNHDAMYWYRQDPGQGLRLIYYSQIVNDFQKGDIAEGYSVSREKKESFPLTVTSAQKNPTAFYLCASSPRDGGETQYFGPGTRLLVL.

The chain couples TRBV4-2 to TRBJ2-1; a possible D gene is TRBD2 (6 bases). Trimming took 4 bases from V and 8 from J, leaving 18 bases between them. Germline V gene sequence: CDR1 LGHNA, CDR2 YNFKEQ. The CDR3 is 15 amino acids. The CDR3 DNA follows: TGTGCCAGCAGCCGCCGGTGGGGGGAGGCGGATGAGCAGTTCTTC. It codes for CASSRRWGEADEQFF.

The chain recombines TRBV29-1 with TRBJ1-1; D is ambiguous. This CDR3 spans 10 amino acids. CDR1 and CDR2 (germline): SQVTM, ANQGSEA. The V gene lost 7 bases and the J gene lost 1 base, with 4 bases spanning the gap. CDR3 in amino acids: CSARNTEAFF. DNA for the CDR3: TGCAGCGCTAGGAACACTGAAGCTTTCTTT.

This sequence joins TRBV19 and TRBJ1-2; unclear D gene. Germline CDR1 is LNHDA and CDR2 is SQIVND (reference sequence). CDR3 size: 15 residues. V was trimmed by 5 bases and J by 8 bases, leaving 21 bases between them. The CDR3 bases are TGTGCCAGTAGTTCCGCGGGGTTATGGGCGTCCGGCTACACCTTC. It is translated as CASSSAGLWASGYTF.

For the CDR3, the DNA is TGTGCCAGCAGTACCTCAGGGGGCTGGCAGCCCCAGCATTTT. Translated, it gives CASSTSGGWQPQHF. V and J are TRBV27 and TRBJ1-5, with TRBD1 matching over 8 bases. The CDR3 runs 14 residues. After removal of 5 bases from V and 7 bases from J, the junction contained 7 bases not matched to a gene. CDR1 and CDR2 from the germline V gene are MNHEY and SMNVEV (reference sequence).

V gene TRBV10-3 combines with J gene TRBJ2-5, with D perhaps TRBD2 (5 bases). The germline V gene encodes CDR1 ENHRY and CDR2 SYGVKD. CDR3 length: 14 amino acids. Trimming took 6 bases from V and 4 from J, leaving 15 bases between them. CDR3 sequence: CAIRSPGGGETQYF. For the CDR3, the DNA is TGTGCCATCAGAAGCCCTGGAGGCGGAGAGACCCAGTACTTC.

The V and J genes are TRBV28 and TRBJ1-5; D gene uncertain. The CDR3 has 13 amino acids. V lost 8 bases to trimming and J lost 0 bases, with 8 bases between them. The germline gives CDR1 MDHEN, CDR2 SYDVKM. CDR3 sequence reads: CASHTSSNQPQHF. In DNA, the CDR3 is TGTGCCAGCCATACTTCTAGCAATCAGCCCCAGCATTTT. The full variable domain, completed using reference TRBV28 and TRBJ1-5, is DVKVTQSSRYLVKRTGEKVFLECVQDMDHENMFWYRQDPGLGLRLIYFSYDVKMKEKGDIPEGYSVSREKKERFSLILESASTNQTSMYLCASHTSSNQPQHFGDGTRLSIL.

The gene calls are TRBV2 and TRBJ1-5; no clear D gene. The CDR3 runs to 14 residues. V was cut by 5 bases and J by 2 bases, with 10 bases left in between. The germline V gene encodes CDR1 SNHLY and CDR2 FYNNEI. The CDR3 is CASSQVVGNQPQHF. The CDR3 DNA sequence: TGTGCCAGCAGTCAAGTTGTCGGCAATCAGCCCCAGCATTTT.

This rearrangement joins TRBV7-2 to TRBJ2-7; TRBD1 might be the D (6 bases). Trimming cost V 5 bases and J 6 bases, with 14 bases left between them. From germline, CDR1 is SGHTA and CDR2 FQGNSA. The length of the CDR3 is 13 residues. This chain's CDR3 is CASSVLQGFEQYF. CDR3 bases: TGTGCCAGCAGCGTTTTACAGGGTTTCGAGCAGTACTTC. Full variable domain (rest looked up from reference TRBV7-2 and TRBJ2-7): GAGVSQSPSNKVTEKGKDVELRCDPISGHTALYWYRQSLGQGLEFLIYFQGNSAPDKSGLPSDRFSAERTGGSVSTLTIQRTQQEDSAVYLCASSVLQGFEQYFGPGTRLTVT.

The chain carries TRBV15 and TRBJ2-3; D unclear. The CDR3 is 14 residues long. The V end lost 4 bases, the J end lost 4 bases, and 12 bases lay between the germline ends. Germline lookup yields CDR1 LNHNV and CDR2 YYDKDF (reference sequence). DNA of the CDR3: TGTGCCACCAGCACCACTAAATGGGCAGATACGCAGTATTTT. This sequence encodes CATSTTKWADTQYF.

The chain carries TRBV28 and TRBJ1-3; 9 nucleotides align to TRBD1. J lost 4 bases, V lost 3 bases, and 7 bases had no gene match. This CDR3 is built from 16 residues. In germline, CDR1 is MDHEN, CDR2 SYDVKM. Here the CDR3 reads CASSFIQGAGGNTIYF. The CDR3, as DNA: TGTGCCAGCAGTTTCATACAGGGGGCTGGCGGAAACACCATATATTTT.

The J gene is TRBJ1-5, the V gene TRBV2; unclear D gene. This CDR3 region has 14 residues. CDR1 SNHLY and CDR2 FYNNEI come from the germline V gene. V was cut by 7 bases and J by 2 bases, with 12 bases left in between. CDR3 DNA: TGTGCCAGCATACGGGAGAGAGGCAATCAGCCCCAGCATTTT. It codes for CASIRERGNQPQHF.